This T cell receptor (beta chain) originates from a study of blood T cells in healthy people across ages. Using a J-beta primer mix together with a sample-barcoded 5' primer, a second PCR was run for about 6 to 12 cycles. The authors tagged each cDNA molecule using a template-switch adaptor with 12 random nucleotides. TCRdb passed the 5' RACE reads through MiXCR, listing each CDR3 protein once. The data show over 1.5 million distinct CDR3 sequences, about 50% seen once. This clonotype has just a few counts. CDR1 is SGHTA, CDR2 FQGNSA, per germline. The CDR3 is 15 amino acids. Donors were systemically healthy Caucasian individuals from Russia aged roughly 6 to 95 years.

The sequenced sample was blood. The TCR originated in a woman between 40 and 55 years old in good health. The chain carries TRBV7-2 and TRBJ2-4; possible D gene TRBD2, 6 bases. The DNA end lines up better with TRBJ2-5; the J call may be wrong. CDR3 sequence (DNA): TGTGCCAGCAGCTTAGTAAGACGAGCCGGGGGGACCCAGTACTTC. Translating it yields CASSLVRRAGGTQYF.